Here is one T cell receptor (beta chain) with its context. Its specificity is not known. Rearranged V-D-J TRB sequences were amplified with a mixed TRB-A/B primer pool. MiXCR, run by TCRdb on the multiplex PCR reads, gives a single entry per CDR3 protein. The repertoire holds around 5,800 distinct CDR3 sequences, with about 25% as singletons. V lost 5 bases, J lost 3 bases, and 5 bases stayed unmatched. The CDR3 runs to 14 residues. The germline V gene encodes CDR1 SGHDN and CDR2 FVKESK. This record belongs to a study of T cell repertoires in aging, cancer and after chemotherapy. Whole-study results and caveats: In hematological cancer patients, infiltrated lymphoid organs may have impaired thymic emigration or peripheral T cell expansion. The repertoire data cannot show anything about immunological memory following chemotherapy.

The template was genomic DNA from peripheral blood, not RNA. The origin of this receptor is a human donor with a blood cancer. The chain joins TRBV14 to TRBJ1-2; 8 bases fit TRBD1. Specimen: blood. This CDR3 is CASSLQGVDYGYTF. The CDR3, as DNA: TGTGCCAGCAGCTTACAGGGGGTGGACTATGGCTACACCTTC.